This T cell receptor beta chain stems from a study of cytomegalovirus exposure and HLA in healthy donors (dated by TCRdb to 2016 to 2017). For the study in its entirety: In an earlier analysis of roughly 590 of the donors, around 290 Gb of sequence data and just under 120 million unique TCR beta sequences from about 179 million T cells were reported. The study combined high-throughput TCR immunosequencing, statistical association of individual TCRs with disease status, and machine learning to predict cytomegalovirus infection status. On average, around 240,000 unique TCR beta nucleotide sequences were sequenced per donor among fewer than 500 genotyped donors of the cohort, with roughly 19% of those sequences being non-productive. Typing coverage varied by locus: about 620-630 donors for A, B, C, DRB1 and DQB1; more than 500 for DQA1; more than 600 for DPA1; approximately 470 for DPB1. Along with the roughly 670-subject first cohort, a separate validation cohort of about 110 different subjects was used. The study was designed to test whether signatures of past pathogen exposure could be identified by cataloging public T cell receptors. The study used immunosequencing to profile the T cell repertoires of around 600 subjects and linked those repertoires to cytomegalovirus serostatus. Rather than using new phenotypic data, the later analysis identified candidate immune exposures from TCR beta sequences and from how often those sequences occurred across donors. A later genetic analysis took genome-wide SNP genotypes for about three fifths of the 666 donors and used that subset as a discovery cohort. Donor age, sex, ethnicity and CMV serostatus were collected together with the repertoire data. In an earlier analysis of 550 to 700 of the donors, high-throughput TCR beta sequencing was used to judge whether each TCR beta V gene segment behaved as functional or pseudogenic. Five DR-DQ haplotypes were handled as single units for association and clustering because linkage in the cohort was strong. Roughly 320 gigabases of sequencing data and around 88 million unique TCR sequences made up an early release that covered several hundred HLA-typed donors. In a later analysis, previously published TCR beta repertoires from about 670 donors were re-analyzed and high-resolution HLA genotyping was added so that TCR occurrence patterns could be studied. Every discovery cohort repertoire had been produced on one sequencing platform. Of the approximately 400 genotyped donors, 65% to 90% fell in the genetic ancestry cluster associated with self-reported Caucasian donors. Both class I and class II loci were covered by HLA typing, at four-digit resolution.

The cohort comprised 550 to 700 healthy bone marrow donors. Cohort members were all nominally healthy when sampled, although unrecorded immune exposures were likely present. The donor was CMV seronegative and belonged to the group of 320 or so seronegative cohort members. A peripheral blood sample was collected from each donor, and TCR beta sequencing was performed on peripheral blood mononuclear cells. Genomic DNA extraction from the blood cell samples was performed with the Qiagen DNeasy Blood Extraction Kit. As for this clone: Its antigen is still unknown. Nothing much larger sits one base from this clone, and base qualities are not available.

For CDR1 and CDR2, the germline V gene lists LGHNA and YNFKEQ. The CDR3 runs 15 residues from the cysteine to the phenylalanine. Only CDR3 DNA remains: 45 bases, in frame from the first base. V is cut by 4 bases and J by 1 base, and the space between the germline ends is 13 bases. Library creation used the immunoSEQ multiplex PCR assay. The multiplex PCR relied on a mix of 60 forward primers for TCR Vbeta segments and 13 reverse primers for TCR Jbeta segments. Amplification of the CDR3 region of rearranged TCR beta genes was performed with a multiplex PCR assay on genomic DNA. Amplified TCR beta libraries were sequenced as 87-base-pair reads on the Illumina HiSeq System. On the authors' methods: In a later analysis, some 80 million unique TCR beta chains were counted across the 690 or so repertoires, and roughly 11 million of these chains were shared by at least two donors. To remove PCR and sequencing errors, raw reads were error-corrected and collapsed into unique sequences using a nearest-neighbor algorithm that merged closely related sequences. CDR3 sequences were aligned to IMGT reference sequences to assign V, D and J gene segments. Each retained sequence needed at least a six-nucleotide match to both a V gene segment and a J gene segment. A rearrangement was called productive if the CDR3 had no stop codons and remained in frame with V and J, and every other rearrangement was called non-productive. CDR3 was defined according to IMGT convention as the region running from the second conserved V-encoded cysteine to the conserved J-encoded phenylalanine. The earlier analysis of about 620 of the donors excluded sequences that lacked an unambiguous match to a single V gene segment. An earlier analysis of 550 to 650 of the donors classified V segments as functional when productive rearrangements were above 56.7% and as segregating when the standard deviation between donors was above 5%. A statistical classification framework was developed to diagnose cytomegalovirus status using the catalog of TCR beta chain sequences. V and J gene assignment, in a later analysis, came from comparing TCR nucleotide sequences with IMGT/GENE-DB human TR gene sequences. Using the TCRdist pipeline, a later analysis assigned CDR3 sequences along with most-parsimonious VDJ recombination scenarios. A later analysis defined each TCR beta chain by its CDR3 amino acid sequence plus V-gene family, and excluded reads lacking a unique V-gene family. As a way to deal with suspected cross-contamination and a sequencing artifact, a later analysis dropped 450 to 700 nucleotide sequences that were highly shared and had low generation probability. A later analysis calculated a clonal expansion index for each public chain from normalized within-repertoire ranks of inferred template counts. Generation probabilities in a later analysis came from a VDJ recombination model fitted to out-of-frame rearrangements, and those results were checked against IGoR. In a later analysis, TCR-TCR, TCR-HLA and TCR-CMV co-occurrence was scored with hypergeometric tests, and a repertoire-size bias correction was applied to TCR pairs. False discovery rates were estimated in a later analysis by permuting HLA or CMV assignments 20 times. In a later analysis, co-occurring TCRs were grouped using DBSCAN, and TCRdist sequence similarity was added for clustering within HLA-allele-positive subsets. Co-occurrence clustering excluded repertoires with fewer than 30,000 or more than 120,000 public chains, plus five with anomalous nucleotide sharing. TCRdb obtained this table from immuneACCESS and retained in-frame rearrangements with V and J assigned. These tables miss some clones; where compared with another copy, unresolved V genes account for less than half of the shortfall, and the remainder is unexplained. The DNA was the basis for D and trimming; V, J and clone size are from that table. The sample contains over 90,000 clones, roughly two thirds of them found a single time. Jointly, the top ten make up approximately 3.5% of the sample.

On the study overall, not on this receptor specifically: Because HLA typing was unavailable for some donors at each locus, only the typed subset was used in association tests. A further reported finding was that TCR beta sequences accurately predicted the HLA-A and HLA-B alleles for most subjects in the first cohort. According to a later analysis, TCR association rates differed among HLA loci, with DRB1 alleles showing the most associated TCRs and HLA-C alleles showing the fewest. Over 15 rarely observed V segments, including chromosome 9 orphons, were excluded from the earlier analysis of almost 600 of the donors because counts were too low. Across donors, most TCR sequences were observed very rarely, whereas some public TCRs were present in many individuals. A later genetic analysis associated a missense DCLRE1C variant with V-gene and J-gene trimming of TCR beta chains, and an independent cohort replicated the association. CMV serostatus was the only immune exposure information available for the cohort. The 87-base-pair reads could not distinguish some IMGT-functional V segments, including TRBV6-2 and TRBV6-3, so those segments were excluded. In an earlier analysis of 587 of the donors, most TCR beta V segments appeared in productive rearrangements about 90% or about 30% of the time, broadly matching IMGT annotations. Correlated functional status among segregating V segments might reflect linkage disequilibrium, but an unknown experimental factor could not be ruled out. A later analysis reported that several top co-occurrence clusters appeared linked to parvovirus B19, influenza, CMV and Epstein-Barr virus. In a later genetic analysis, fewer N-insertions in productive TCRs were reported among donors in an Asian-associated ancestry cluster than the roughly 710-donor mean. The study gave a list of some 150 TCR beta chains associated with cytomegalovirus. The sequencing pipeline was judged likely to have produced a cluster of highly shared sequence variants as a technical artifact. Strong co-occurrence of HLA alleles, especially DR and DQ, made assigning TCR associations to individual alleles difficult. Most CMV-associated TCR beta chains appeared to be HLA-restricted in a later analysis, and the HLA associations seemed to be driven largely by CMV exposure. In vitro tests confirmed that three of the cytomegalovirus-associated TCR beta chains recognize cytomegalovirus antigens. The classifier was reported to diagnose cytomegalovirus status with high specificity and sensitivity in both the original cohort and the validation cohort. Only TCR beta chains were sequenced in this cohort, and the absence of alpha or paired-chain data limited detectable features. In a later analysis, HLA-associated TCR beta chains showed more clonal expansion and lower generation probabilities than non-associated chains that were equally common. Roughly uniform sequencing depth across donors was assumed in presence/absence analyses, although this assumption may not hold. The authors suggested that the approach could potentially be extended to other disease states and immunological phenotypes. Specific HLA alleles were associated with 16,951 TCR beta sequences at a false discovery rate of 0.05 in a later analysis.

The origin of this receptor is a man aged 35 to 55 in good health and CMV-seronegative. The material sequenced was PBMCs. The rearrangement combines TRBV4-2 with TRBJ2-5; TRBD1 could be the D gene, as 6 bases match. The CDR3 reads CASSLGQTFQETQYF. The DNA sequence is TGTGCCAGCAGCCTAGGACAGACCTTCCAAGAGACCCAGTACTTC.